This T cell receptor beta chain is drawn from a study of blood T cells in healthy people across ages (dated by TCRdb to between 2015 and 2017). Background on the whole study: In model experiments, template switching captured roughly one uniquely barcoded TCR beta cDNA molecule for every two T cells. To avoid experimental bias, donors of different ages were spread randomly across the sequencing lanes. To track age-related changes in TCR beta repertoire diversity, the study relied on deep sequencing normalized with unique cDNA molecular identifiers. Using the same blood draw, the study looked at two additional independent replicas of 1 million unique cDNA reads for two donors, one aged 18 to 30 and the other aged 80 or older. Donors were grouped into four age groups: young (average approximately 15 years), middle-aged (roughly 40), aged (roughly 62) and long-lived (approximately 78).

Systemically healthy Caucasian individuals from Russia, around 38 in total and aged about 6 to 90 years, were included as donors. Each donor gave approximately 9.3 milliliters of peripheral blood, collected into EDTA-treated Vacutainer tubes. Ficoll-Paque density-gradient centrifugation was used to isolate PBMCs, with at least 6.5 million obtained per sample. Trizol reagent was used to extract total RNA from the PBMCs, yielding at least 6 micrograms per sample. For every donor, flow cytometry on a PBMC aliquot measured the percentage of naive CD45RAhigh/CD27high T cells. The library was prepared using 5' RACE. Instrument on record: Illumina HiSeq 2500. A second PCR of about 6 to 11 cycles was run with a J-beta primer mix and a sample-barcoded 5' primer. A unique molecular identifier was introduced onto each TCR beta cDNA molecule by a template-switch 5' adaptor carrying 12 random nucleotides. At least 2.5 million CDR3-containing paired-end reads were obtained from each sample. First-strand cDNA synthesis was performed from all RNA using the Mint cDNA synthesis kit, with priming by a TRBC-specific oligonucleotide. All cDNA was treated with uracil-DNA glycosylase and then went through a first 18-cycle PCR with the universal primers M1SS and BC2_uni_R. As for the authors' bioinformatics: For normalization, 1 million high-quality reads, each with a distinct molecular identifier, were randomly selected from each sample. Reads with shared molecular identifiers were discarded instead of being binned into consensus sequences. CDR3 identification, clonotype clustering and error correction used MiTCR with a Q25 quality threshold and the strictest error-elimination algorithm. Lower-bound total TCR beta diversity was estimated with a nonparametric unseen species model using Euler transformation. TCRdb reprocessed the public reads (quality trimming at Q25 with fastp, clone calling with MiXCR) and kept in-frame beta chains. Each entry is one CDR3 protein sequence, shown with its most common DNA and genes. The V and J calls were not made by the authors but by TCRdb's processing. The table for this sample lists about 1.6 million distinct CDR3 sequences; roughly 32% of them were counted only once. The biggest ten clones account for around 11% of the sample.

Notes on this clonotype: What this receptor recognizes is not known. No base-level quality is on record; no much larger clone is a single base apart.

The germline V end is reduced by 8 bases and the J end by 4 bases; junction bases left unmatched: 8. The cysteine opens and the phenylalanine closes a CDR3 of 13 amino acids. The CDR3 DNA has 39 bases and is translated from base 1. Based on the germline V gene, the CDR1 and CDR2 sequences are SQVTM and ANQGSEA. Points the paper makes about the study in general: As age increased, observed TCR beta diversity per million T cells dropped in a roughly linear way, and a significant reduction was already evident by age around 41. Because profiling used bulk unsorted PBMCs, naive and antigen-experienced compartments could not be compared conclusively. Because donor CMV infection status was unknown, age-related changes in expanded clonotypes were potentially confounded. Estimates of total diversity based on one million sequenced T cells were regarded as lower bounds and as underestimates. The long-lived group showed more naive CD4+ T cells, fewer expanded clones and increased TCR diversity than the aged group, suggesting age selection. The percentage of naive T cells measured by flow cytometry correlated strongly with observed TCR beta diversity.

The TCR was taken from a woman aged 25-40 years in good health. The specimen sequenced was blood. The chain joins TRBV29-1 to TRBJ1-1, and 9 junctional nucleotides match TRBD1. The CDR3 region has the sequence CSSRQGVSTEAFF. Read as DNA, the sequence is TGCAGCTCGCGACAGGGGGTGAGCACTGAAGCTTTCTTT.